Listed below are T cell receptor beta chains from one sample, sequenced in a study of blood T cell repertoires in COVID-19. Repertoires were generated with immunoSEQ multiplex PCR, while TCRdb's copy carries only in-frame clones and drops some. The sample lists 250,000 to 300,000 clones; roughly 89% were seen once. Sequencing was carried out using PBMCs or T cells enriched from blood (not recorded which). The receptors derive from a woman in her thirties or forties who had recovered from COVID-19. Both conserved end residues are part of each CDR3. D genes are given only for firm matches. Some rows mark clone size as missing; the rest say once, few, many or name a class of expanded clone.

J | V | size | D | DNA | CDR3
TRBJ1-2 | TRBV11-2 | . | . | TGTGCCAGTACCCAACAGGATAACTATGGCTACACCTTC | CASTQQDNYGYTF
TRBJ1-2 | TRBV7-9 | . | . | TGTGCCAGCAGCTTAGTACGGTACGGGGAATCAAACTATGGCTACACCTTC | CASSLVRYGESNYGYTF
TRBJ1-5 | TRBV19 | . | . | TGTGCCAGTAGTAGGGGACACCAACTGCGCAATCAGCCCCAGCATTTT | CASSRGHQLRNQPQHF
TRBJ1-3 | TRBV7-2 | . | . | TGTGCCAGCAGCCCCCAACTCGGAAACACCATATATTTT | CASSPQLGNTIYF
TRBJ1-3 | TRBV28 | . | TRBD1 | TGTGCCAGCAGTCTCCGCGGCGGGACAGGGGATTACTCTGGAAACACCATATATTTT | CASSLRGGTGDYSGNTIYF
TRBJ2-3 | TRBV14 | . | TRBD1 | TGTGCCAGCAGCCAAGTTGGGACAGGGCTCTCCGATACGCAGTATTTT | CASSQVGTGLSDTQYF
TRBJ2-5 | TRBV9 | . | . | TGTGCCAGCAGCGTACAGGGACAAGAGACCCAGTACTTC | CASSVQGQETQYF
TRBJ2-1 | TRBV10-2 | . | TRBD2 | TGCGCCAGTAGACCGGGACTAGCGGGAGGGCCCTCGAGATACAATGAGCAGTTCTTC | CASRPGLAGGPSRYNEQFF
TRBJ1-1 | TRBV2 | . | . | TGTGCCAGCAGTGCAGGGCTCAGAACTGAAGCTTTCTTT | CASSAGLRTEAFF
TRBJ2-2 | TRBV7-2 | . | TRBD2 | TGTGCCAGCAGCTTCTTAGCGGGGGACACCGGGGAGCTGTTTTTT | CASSFLAGDTGELFF
TRBJ1-4 | TRBV27 | few | . | TGTGCCAGCAGTTTGAAAACAGGGCGGAATGAAAAACTGTTTTTT | CASSLKTGRNEKLFF
TRBJ1-4 | TRBV7-6 | . | TRBD1 | TGTGCCAGCAGCTTAGGACAGGGATATACTAATGAAAAACTGTTTTTT | CASSLGQGYTNEKLFF
TRBJ2-5 | TRBV6-6 | . | . | TGTGCCAGCACGTACCCGGGGAGCCAAGAGACCCAGTACTTC | CASTYPGSQETQYF
TRBJ1-2 | TRBV2 | . | TRBD1 | TGTGCCAGCGTCCGGGACAGGGGGCGCGGAGGCGGCTACACCTTC | CASVRDRGRGGGYTF
TRBJ2-4 | TRBV28 | . | . | TGTGCCAGCAGTAAAAGGGGGTGGCAAAACATTCAGTACTTC | CASSKRGWQNIQYF
TRBJ1-6 | TRBV30 | . | . | TGTGCCTGGAGTGGGAGATTAGAATCACCCCTCCACTTT | CAWSGRLESPLHF
TRBJ2-2 | TRBV29-1 | . | . | TGCAGCGTTGACAGGGAGAACACCGGGGAGCTGTTTTTT | CSVDRENTGELFF
TRBJ1-1 | TRBV6-5 | few | TRBD1 | TGTGCCAGCACCCTGACAGGGATAAGCACTGAAGCTTTCTTT | CASTLTGISTEAFF
TRBJ2-5 | TRBV20-1 | . | . | TGCAGTGCGATTCAGGAGACCCAGTACTTC | CSAIQETQYF
TRBJ2-7 | TRBV30 | . | TRBD2 | TGTGCCTGGAGGGGACCCAGCGGGAGTTCCTACGAGCAGTACTTC | CAWRGPSGSSYEQYF
TRBJ1-3 | TRBV11-2 | . | . | TGTGCCAGCAGCACGTCCGGGACAACTGCCGGCACCATATATTTT | CASSTSGTTAGTIYF
TRBJ1-1 | TRBV7-9 | many | TRBD1 | TGTGCCAGCAGCCCCCTCTGGACAGGCGTGAACACTGAAGCTTTCTTT | CASSPLWTGVNTEAFF
TRBJ2-2 | TRBV11-2 | . | . | TGTGCCAGCAGCTTAGGACGAGGTCGGGAGAAGGGTATTAGGGAGCTGTTTTTT | CASSLGRGREKGIRELFF
TRBJ2-3 | TRBV6-5 | . | . | TGTGCCAGCAGTTACTCGACCCTAACCGCGGCCAATACGCAGTATTTT | CASSYSTLTAANTQYF
TRBJ2-2 | TRBV4-2 | . | TRBD1 | TGTGCCAGCAGCCAAGATCTTGACAGGGGATATAGCACCGGGGAGCTGTTTTTT | CASSQDLDRGYSTGELFF
TRBJ2-7 | TRBV7-2 | . | . | TGTGCCAGCGGATCTTCTAGCAGGATCTACGAGCAGTACTTC | CASGSSSRIYEQYF